This TCR beta chain was captured in a study of T-cell reconstitution after alpha-beta-depleted transplantation in children. Points from the study as a whole: From newly produced T cells came most of the T-cell counts and diversity one year after transplant. Reportedly, alpha-beta T cells present about two months post-transplant originated from several hundred expanded clones of graft origin.

Trimming took 1 base from V and 0 from J; bases not matched to a gene: 8. CDR3 length: 17 amino acids. In germline, CDR1 is SGHTA, CDR2 FQGTGA. In the case of this clonotype: Its target is unknown.

Unique molecular identifiers tagged the TCRbeta library. TCRdb itself ran the PCR reads through MiXCR, one entry per CDR3 protein. This sample yields almost 250,000 distinct CDR3 sequences, of which more than 20% are seen a single time; about 2.5% belongs to the top ten. The sequence derives from a girl aged 2-10 years with Fanconi anemia, due to receive a stem cell transplant. The rearrangement uses TRBV7-3 and TRBJ2-7; 8 bases are shared with TRBD1. The sequenced sample was PBMCs, obtained before TCRalphabeta/CD19-depleted stem cell transplant. The CDR3 sequence is CASSLKATGGGSYEQYF. Written as DNA, the CDR3 is TGTGCCAGCAGCTTAAAGGCAACAGGGGGTGGCTCCTACGAGCAGTACTTC.